The 8 T cell receptor beta chains presented below share a single source sample, sequenced in a study of T cells expressing NK-cell markers. With the 5' RACE reads reprocessed, TCRdb shows one record per CDR3 protein and no DNA. The sample's table shows about 160,000 distinct CDR3 sequences. The sample consisted of blood T cells: a sorted CD56 or NKG2C T cell subset, CD4+ or CD8+ T cells, or bulk PBMC T cells (not recorded which). The receptors come from a woman aged 18 to 75 in good health.

The chain's CDR3 is CSARNIPDRLNYGYTF. The V call is TRBV20-1, the J call TRBJ1-2; TCRdb's D call, TRBD1, is unchecked because there is no DNA. Looked up from germline, CDR1 is DFQATT and CDR2 is SNEGSKA (reference sequence). CDR3 length equals 16 residues.

The V call is TRBV4-2, the J call TRBJ2-7; as DNA is missing, the TRBD2 call by TCRdb cannot be tested. Germline V gene lookup returns CDR1 LGHNA and CDR2 YNFKEQ. This CDR3 region has 17 residues. The CDR3 reads CASSQDFFSGGAYEQYF.

This chain connects TRBV7-2 to TRBJ2-7; the D call of TRBD2 rests on TCRdb alone, since no DNA is present to check it. CDR1 and CDR2 (germline): SGHTA, FQGNSA. The CDR3 consists of 13 residues. The chain's CDR3 is CASSPSPSYEQYF.

This sequence joins TRBV12-3 or TRBV12-4 and TRBJ1-3; TCRdb calls TRBD1, which cannot be checked without DNA. There are 17 residues in the CDR3. The CDR3 region is CASSLLGQGSSGNTIYF.

This chain's CDR3 is CASSPGGRSTDTQYF. This chain joins TRBV7-2 and TRBJ2-3; absent DNA, TCRdb's TRBD1 call cannot be checked. The CDR3 covers 15 residues. CDR1 and CDR2 from the germline V gene are SGHTA and FQGNSA. Variable domain in full (rest from reference TRBV7-2 and TRBJ2-3): GAGVSQSPSNKVTEKGKDVELRCDPISGHTALYWYRQSLGQGLEFLIYFQGNSAPDKSGLPSDRFSAERTGGSVSTLTIQRTQQEDSAVYLCASSPGGRSTDTQYFGPGTRLTVL.

The CDR3 sequence is CSAYQTGKGYEQYF. This sequence joins TRBV20-1 and TRBJ2-7; the TRBD1 assignment by TCRdb is unverifiable without DNA. The CDR3 extends over 14 amino acids. The germline V gene encodes CDR1 DFQATT and CDR2 SNEGSKA (reference sequence).

The J gene is TRBJ1-2, the V gene TRBV7-9; no DNA is available, so the TRBD1 call from TCRdb remains unchecked. There are 14 residues in the CDR3. Germline CDR1 is SEHNR and CDR2 is FQNEAQ (reference sequence). CDR3 sequence reads: CASTPSELVYGYTF.

The CDR3 is CAISESPSGVSYEQYF. This chain links TRBV10-3 with TRBJ2-7; with no DNA, the TCRdb D assignment of TRBD2 cannot be verified. The germline CDR1 and CDR2 sequences are ENHRY and SYGVKD. The CDR3 sequence is 16 residues long.